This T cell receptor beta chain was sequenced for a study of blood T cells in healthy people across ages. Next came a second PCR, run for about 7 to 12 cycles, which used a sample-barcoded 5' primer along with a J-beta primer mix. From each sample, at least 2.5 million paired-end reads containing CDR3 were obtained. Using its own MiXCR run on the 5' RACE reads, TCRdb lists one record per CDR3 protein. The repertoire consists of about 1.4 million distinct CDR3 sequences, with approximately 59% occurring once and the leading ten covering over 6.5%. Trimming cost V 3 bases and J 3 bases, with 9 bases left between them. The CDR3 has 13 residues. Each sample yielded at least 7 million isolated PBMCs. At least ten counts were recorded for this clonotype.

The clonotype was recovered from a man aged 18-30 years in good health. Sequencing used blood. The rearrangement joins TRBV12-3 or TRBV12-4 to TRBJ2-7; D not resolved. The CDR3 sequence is CASSLGRDYEQYF. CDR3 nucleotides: TGTGCCAGCAGTTTGGGCAGAGACTACGAGCAGTACTTC.